The rows below give T cell receptor beta chains drawn from one sample of a study of PD-L1 blockade in urothelial cancer. Profiled with immunoSEQ multiplex PCR; TCRdb holds only in-frame clones, not every one. The sample contains about 38,000 clones, around 88% of which appear only once. The sample consisted of PBMCs, taken around atezolizumab (anti-PD-L1) treatment. Source of these receptors: a man aged 60 to 69 with urothelial cancer. The CDR3 runs from the conserved cysteine through the conserved F or W. The D gene is left open where the match is weak. Rows give clone size only sometimes, using once, few, many, or a class for an expanded clone.

J,D,size,V,DNA,CDR3
TRBJ2-3,TRBD1,-,TRBV7-3,TGTGCCAGCAGCTTAAGGGGGGGGACAGGGGCAGATACGCAGTATTTT,CASSLRGGTGADTQYF
TRBJ1-1,-,-,TRBV14,TGTGCCAGCAGCAAGGGAGGGGAAGGGATGAACACTGAAGCTTTCTTT,CASSKGGEGMNTEAFF
TRBJ2-7,-,-,TRBV5-1,TGCGCCAGCAGCCCACCCACAGCCTCCTACGAGCAGTACTTC,CASSPPTASYEQYF
TRBJ2-7,-,-,TRBV4-2,TGTGCCAGCAGCCCGGGACACCAACCCTCCTACGAGCAGTACTTC,CASSPGHQPSYEQYF
TRBJ1-1,-,-,TRBV28,TGTGCCAGCAGGCTTCGCGGGGACACTGAAGCTTTCTTT,CASRLRGDTEAFF
TRBJ1-1,-,-,TRBV5-4,TGTGCCAGCATCCTCAGAGGTGTGAACACTGAAGCTTTCTTT,CASILRGVNTEAFF
TRBJ2-7,-,-,TRBV11-1,TGTGCCAGCAGCAAAGCGGTGAACTCCTACGAGCAGTACTTC,CASSKAVNSYEQYF
TRBJ2-6,-,-,TRBV5-1,TGCGCCAGCAGCCCTGTCTCCTCTGGGGCCAACGTCCTGACTTTC,CASSPVSSGANVLTF
TRBJ1-1,-,-,TRBV5-1,TGCGCCAGCAGCTCACCACCGGGACTCCTGAACACTGAAGCTTTCTTT,CASSSPPGLLNTEAFF
TRBJ2-5,-,-,TRBV11-2,TGTGCCAGCAGCCGTAGTGGGGCACGTCGGGAGACCCAGTACTTC,CASSRSGARRETQYF
TRBJ2-1,TRBD2,-,TRBV5-6,TGTGCCAGCAGCTTGGGGTCTAGCGGGAGGGCTCTGGAAAATGAGCAGTTCTTC,CASSLGSSGRALENEQFF
TRBJ1-3,TRBD1,-,TRBV5-1,TGCGCCAGCAGCGGGGCCGGGACAGGGAGCTCTGGAAACACCATATATTTT,CASSGAGTGSSGNTIYF
TRBJ1-6,-,-,TRBV11-2,TGTGCCAGCAGCTTAGCGGGGTGGAATTCACCCCTCCACTTT,CASSLAGWNSPLHF
TRBJ1-2,-,-,TRBV6-1,TGTGCCAGCAGTGAAGACGGTAACTATGGCTACACCTTC,CASSEDGNYGYTF
TRBJ2-6,TRBD1,-,TRBV10-3,TGTGCCATCAACAGGGGGCTATCTGGGGCCAACGTCCTGACTTTC,CAINRGLSGANVLTF
TRBJ2-4,TRBD1,-,TRBV11-1,TGTGCCAGCAGCAAATCGTGGATGGGACAGGGGTCCCACATTCAGTACTTC,CASSKSWMGQGSHIQYF
TRBJ1-2,-,-,TRBV6-5,TGTGCCAGCAAAGGGGGCTATGGCTACACCTTC,CASKGGYGYTF
TRBJ1-5,-,-,TRBV7-6,TGTGCCAGCAGCTTAGGGCCTCCTCCCAATCAGCCCCAGCATTTT,CASSLGPPPNQPQHF
TRBJ2-7,TRBD2,-,TRBV11-3,TGTGCCAGCAGCTCGTACCACCCCGGGCTAGCGGACGAGCAGTACTTC,CASSSYHPGLADEQYF
TRBJ1-4,-,-,TRBV5-1,TGCGCCAGCCGAGAGGGATGGTTCGGCGCTAATGAAAAACTGTTTTTT,CASREGWFGANEKLFF
TRBJ1-5,-,-,TRBV19,TGTGCCAGTAGTATAGAGGGAGGGTTCAGCCAGCCCCAGCATTTT,CASSIEGGFSQPQHF
TRBJ1-2,-,-,TRBV27,TGTGCCAGCAGTTTACGGGGAGGGTATGGCTACACCTTC,CASSLRGGYGYTF
TRBJ2-7,-,-,TRBV10-1,TGCGCCAGCACCCCGAATGTTGCGGTAGTCCTAATAAGCTACGAGCAGTACTTC,CASTPNVAVVLISYEQYF
TRBJ2-2,TRBD1,-,TRBV5-5,TGTGCCAGCAGCTTGGGATTACAGGGGGCTAAGGACGGGGAGCTGTTTTTT,CASSLGLQGAKDGELFF
TRBJ1-5,-,-,TRBV20-1,TGCAGTGCCCAGGGTAACCAGCCCCAGCATTTT,CSAQGNQPQHF
TRBJ1-1,TRBD1,-,TRBV7-9,TGTGCCAGCAGCCCCGACAGGGTCTTAGTCACTGAAGCTTTCTTT,CASSPDRVLVTEAFF
TRBJ2-2,-,-,TRBV28,TGTGCCAGCAGTTTGGGGGGGAACACCGGGGAGCTGTTTTTT,CASSLGGNTGELFF
TRBJ1-4,-,once,TRBV18,TGTGCCAGCTCTTTTGGTTGGGAGACAACTAATGAAAAACTGTTTTTT,CASSFGWETTNEKLFF
TRBJ2-2,-,once,TRBV5-1,TGCGCCAGCAGCTTGGCGGCAGGGCAGAACACCGGGGAGCTGTTTTTT,CASSLAAGQNTGELFF
TRBJ1-4,-,once,TRBV6-5,TGTGCCAGCAGTTACTCGAGGGGTTGGGGAGGAGAAAAACTGTTTTTT,CASSYSRGWGGEKLFF
TRBJ2-7,-,-,TRBV18,TGTGCCAGCTCCGGGGTAGACGAGCAGTACTTC,CASSGVDEQYF
TRBJ1-1,-,once,TRBV6-5,TGTGCCAGCAGGATGTACAGGGCCGAACTCTATGAAGCTTTCTTT,CASRMYRAELYEAFF
TRBJ1-1,-,once,TRBV6-5,TGTGCCAGCGGAAATTCAGGGTCCACTGAAGCTTTCTTT,CASGNSGSTEAFF
TRBJ2-3,TRBD2,-,TRBV5-1,TGCGCCAGCAGCTTAACTAGCGGGAGCGGTAGTACGAGAAATACGCAGTATTTT,CASSLTSGSGSTRNTQYF
TRBJ2-7,TRBD2,-,TRBV19,TGTGCCAGTAGTATAACTAGCGGGGGTTTCGCCTACGAGCAGTACTTC,CASSITSGGFAYEQYF
TRBJ1-4,-,few,TRBV9,TGTGCCAGCAGCGTAGTGGGGCAGGCTAATGAAAAACTGTTTTTT,CASSVVGQANEKLFF
TRBJ2-5,TRBD2,-,TRBV2,TGTGCCAGCAGGGGTGGACTAGCGGGGCTTTTTTTGGAGACCCAGTACTTC,CASRGGLAGLFLETQYF
TRBJ2-7,-,once,TRBV28,TGTGCCAGCACCGGTTATACCGCTGATTCCTACGAGCAGTACTTC,CASTGYTADSYEQYF
TRBJ2-7,-,-,TRBV20-1,TGCAGTGGGAGGGCCCTCGCCGAGCAGTACTTC,CSGRALAEQYF
TRBJ2-1,TRBD2,-,TRBV11-3,TGTGCCAGCAGCAGGACTAGCGGTTTCAATGAGCAGTTCTTC,CASSRTSGFNEQFF
TRBJ2-7,-,-,TRBV20-1,TGCAGTGTGGACAGCTCCTACGAGCAGTACTTC,CSVDSSYEQYF
TRBJ1-5,-,medium-sized,TRBV4-1,TGCGCCAGCAGCCCCGGGACAATTAGCAATCAGCCCCAGCATTTT,CASSPGTISNQPQHF
TRBJ1-6,-,-,TRBV21-1,TGTGCCAGCAGCCCTCCGACCCGGGACACAAGTTCACCCCTCCACTTT,CASSPPTRDTSSPLHF
TRBJ1-4,-,-,TRBV28,TGTGCCAGCAGTAGAGGGAATGAAAAACTGTTTTTT,CASSRGNEKLFF
TRBJ2-1,TRBD2,few,TRBV9,TGTGCCAGCAGCGCTGCCTCTAGCGGGACCTACAATGAGCAGTTCTTC,CASSAASSGTYNEQFF
TRBJ1-1,TRBD1,once,TRBV7-2,TGTGCCAGCAGCCCCGCGACAGGGGGCGCGGGCACTGAAGCTTTCTTT,CASSPATGGAGTEAFF
TRBJ1-1,-,-,TRBV7-3,TGTGCCAGCAGCTTAACGGGCCCCCAGAACACTGAAGCTTTCTTT,CASSLTGPQNTEAFF
TRBJ2-1,-,-,TRBV28,TGTGCCAGCAGTTTCCCGCAGCGTTACAATGAGCAGTTCTTC,CASSFPQRYNEQFF
TRBJ2-5,TRBD2,-,TRBV25-1,TGTGCCAGCAGCGCGGGGGGCCTGGGAGAGACCCAGTACTTC,CASSAGGLGETQYF
TRBJ1-5,-,-,TRBV27,TGTGCCAGCAGTAGGTCAGGAGGCGCTTCCACTTATAGCAATCAGCCCCAGCATTTT,CASSRSGGASTYSNQPQHF
TRBJ1-3,-,-,TRBV5-1,TGCGTCAGCAGCTTGAGCTTAAGCGCTGGAAACACCATATATTTT,CVSSLSLSAGNTIYF
TRBJ2-5,TRBD2,-,TRBV29-1,TGCAGCGTTGGGGTAGCGGGGGGGGGAGAGACCCAGTACTTC,CSVGVAGGGETQYF